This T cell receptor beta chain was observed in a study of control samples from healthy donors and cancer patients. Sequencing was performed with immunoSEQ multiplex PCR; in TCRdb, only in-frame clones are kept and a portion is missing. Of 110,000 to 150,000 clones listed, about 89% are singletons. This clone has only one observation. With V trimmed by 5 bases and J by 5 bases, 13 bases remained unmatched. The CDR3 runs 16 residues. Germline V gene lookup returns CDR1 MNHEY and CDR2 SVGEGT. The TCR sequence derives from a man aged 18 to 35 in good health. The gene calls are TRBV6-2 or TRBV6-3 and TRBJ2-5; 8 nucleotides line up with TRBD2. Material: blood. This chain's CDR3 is CASSQNPGRERETQYF. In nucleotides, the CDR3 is TGTGCCAGCAGTCAAAACCCCGGGAGGGAACGGGAGACCCAGTACTTC.